The 18 T cell receptor beta chains listed next were all sequenced from one sample in a study of blood T cell repertoires in COVID-19. Data came from immunoSEQ multiplex PCR; TCRdb stores just in-frame clones and leaves some out. The sample yields hundreds of thousands of clones, roughly 90% seen once. Sequenced sample: PBMCs or T cells enriched from blood (not recorded which). The receptors come from a man between 40 and 49 years old who had recovered from COVID-19.

CDR3 amino acids: CASSVASAQGWETQYF. The CDR3 DNA reads TGTGCCAGCAGCGTAGCATCGGCTCAGGGTTGGGAGACCCAGTACTTC. The rearrangement joins TRBV9 to TRBJ2-5; D perhaps matches TRBD1 (5 bases). This CDR3 is 16 amino acids long. The V gene lost 0 bases and the J gene lost 5 bases, with 17 bases spanning the gap. The germline gives CDR1 SGDLS, CDR2 YYNGEE. Looking up the rest from reference TRBV9 and TRBJ2-5 gives the full variable domain: DSGVTQTPKHLITATGQRVTLRCSPRSGDLSVYWYQQSLDQGLQFLIQYYNGEERAKGNILERFSAQQFPDLHSELNLSSLELGDSALYFCASSVASAQGWETQYFGPGTRLLVL.

The chain has TRBV11-3 and TRBJ2-5; perhaps TRBD2 as D (5 bases). The V and J ends lost 0 bases and 2 bases respectively, with 13 bases between them. This CDR3 is built from 16 residues. Germline CDR1 is SGHNT and CDR2 is YENEEA. Written as DNA, the CDR3 is TGTGCCAGCAGCTTAGATCGGGAATTGAAGCAAGAGACCCAGTACTTC. Protein sequence: CASSLDRELKQETQYF.

This clone was seen once. The chain joins TRBV7-8 to TRBJ2-1; 15 nucleotides line up with TRBD2. This CDR3 comprises 18 residues. Trimming at V came to 4 bases and at J to 6 bases, leaving 10 bases not matched to a gene. Germline values: CDR1 SGHVS, CDR2 FQNEAQ. For the CDR3, the DNA is TGTGCCAGCAGCTCCTTACCGGGACTAGCGGGGGGAGGCAATGAGCAGTTCTTC. This translates into CASSSLPGLAGGGNEQFF.

CDR3 sequence reads: CASSPGTGADTQYF. DNA of the CDR3: TGTGCCAGCAGCCCAGGGACAGGGGCAGATACGCAGTATTTT. V usage is TRBV7-3 and J usage is TRBJ2-3; 10 bases agree with TRBD1. This CDR3 is built from 14 residues. CDR1 and CDR2 from the germline V gene are SGHTA and FQGTGA. Trimming took 5 bases from V and 4 from J; bases not matched to a gene: 3.

The rearrangement links TRBV25-1 to TRBJ2-3; 9 nucleotides agree with TRBD2. V trimming: 4 bases; J trimming: 2 bases; junction bases outside the gene matches: 10. The CDR3 loop spans 17 amino acids. Germline lookup yields CDR1 MGHDK and CDR2 SYGVNS. For the CDR3, the DNA is TGTGCCAGCAGTGGTAATAGGGGACTAGCCCCCACAGATACGCAGTATTTT. It codes for CASSGNRGLAPTDTQYF. Filled out from reference TRBV25-1 and TRBJ2-3, the complete variable domain reads EADIYQTPRYLVIGTGKKITLECSQTMGHDKMYWYQQDPGMELHLIHYSYGVNSTEKGDLSSESTVSRIRTEHFPLTLESARPSHTSQYLCASSGNRGLAPTDTQYFGPGTRLTVL.

This clone was observed once. The chain links TRBV7-2 to TRBJ1-2; maybe TRBD1 (6 bases). The CDR3 is 13 amino acids. CDR1 SGHTA and CDR2 FQGNSA come from the germline V gene. Trimming cost V 5 bases and J 5 bases, with 12 bases left between them. The CDR3 region is CASSHEGVYGYTF. For the CDR3, the DNA is TGTGCCAGCAGCCACGAGGGGGTTTATGGCTACACCTTC.

This chain connects TRBV19 to TRBJ2-7, with 12 bases that match TRBD2. Germline CDR1 LNHDA, CDR2 SQIVND (reference sequence). The trim removed 6 bases at V and 3 bases at J, leaving 6 bases unmatched. The CDR3 covers 15 residues. CDR3 coding DNA: TGTGCCAGTAGCAGGACTAGCGGGGTAGGCTACGAGCAGTACTTC. It is translated as CASSRTSGVGYEQYF.

This sequence joins TRBV2 and TRBJ2-1; 7 bases line up with TRBD2. V lost 9 bases, J lost 2 bases, and 10 bases stayed unmatched. This CDR3 is built from 15 residues. The germline V gene has CDR1 SNHLY and CDR2 FYNNEI. The CDR3 coding sequence is TGTGCCAGAGGTACCCGGGACTACACCTACAATGAGCAGTTCTTC. It specifies CARGTRDYTYNEQFF. The variable domain in full, with the rest retrieved from reference TRBV2 and TRBJ2-1, is EPEVTQTPSHQVTQMGQEVILRCVPISNHLYFYWYRQILGQKVEFLVSFYNNEISEKSEIFDDQFSVERPDGSNFTLKIRSTKLEDSAMYFCARGTRDYTYNEQFFGPGTRLTVL.

The V call is TRBV24-1, the J call TRBJ2-2; 10 nucleotides line up with TRBD1. Germline CDR1 is KGHDR and CDR2 is SFDVKD. Germline trimming cut 10 bases from V and 5 bases from J; bases unmatched to any gene: 6. The CDR3 loop spans 14 amino acids. CDR3 DNA: TGTGCCACAGCCGACAGGGGGCGTACCGGGGAGCTGTTTTTT. Translating gives CATADRGRTGELFF.

This chain links TRBV28 with TRBJ2-7, with TRBD1 as a possible D gene (7 bases). Trimming pared 7 bases from V and 5 bases from J, leaving 24 bases between. CDR3 length: 16 residues. Germline CDR1 reads MDHEN; CDR2 reads SYDVKM. CDR3 nucleotides: TGTGCCAGCACTTACGGACAGGACTATTTTTGGAACGAGCAGTACTTC. It encodes CASTYGQDYFWNEQYF.

V is TRBV28 and J is TRBJ2-2; the match to TRBD2 covers 12 bases. The J segment lost 3 bases and the V segment lost 3 bases, leaving 11 bases of the junction unmatched. Per germline, CDR1 MDHEN and CDR2 SYDVKM. This CDR3 is built from 19 residues. CDR3 sequence reads: CASSFPTSGSIVDTGELFF. CDR3 bases: TGTGCCAGCAGTTTTCCGACTAGCGGGAGTATTGTTGACACCGGGGAGCTGTTTTTT.

The rearrangement joins TRBV7-2 to TRBJ1-2; D gene ambiguous. The CDR3 extends over 19 amino acids. CDR1 and CDR2 from the germline V gene are SGHTA and FQGNSA. Trimming removed 5 bases from V and 4 bases from J, with 29 bases in between. CDR3 loop: CASSPTPGGQFTAPYGYTF. In nucleotides, the CDR3 is TGTGCCAGCAGCCCAACCCCCGGAGGGCAGTTCACAGCACCCTATGGCTACACCTTC.

The chain couples TRBV9 to TRBJ2-3; 9 positions agree with TRBD1. There are 18 residues in the CDR3. From germline, CDR1 is SGDLS and CDR2 YYNGEE. With V trimmed by 2 bases and J by 1 base, 11 bases remained unmatched. This CDR3 reads CASSVSAGQGVGTDTQYF. The DNA for the CDR3 is TGTGCCAGCAGCGTCTCCGCGGGACAGGGAGTTGGCACAGATACGCAGTATTTT.

J is TRBJ2-2 and V is TRBV5-1; TRBD2 matches at 13 bases. V lost 2 bases to trimming and J lost 4 bases; unmatched junction nucleotides: 5. The CDR3 runs to 17 residues. Germline CDR1 reads SGHRS; CDR2 reads YFSETQ. The DNA of the CDR3 is TGCGCCAGCAGCTTACTAGCGGGAGGGACGGTCACCGGGGAGCTGTTTTTT. This sequence encodes CASSLLAGGTVTGELFF.

The CDR3 sequence is CASSQDSGSSADTQYF. The CDR3 DNA sequence: TGTGCCAGCAGCCAAGATAGCGGGAGCAGCGCAGATACGCAGTATTTT. The V and J genes are TRBV14 and TRBJ2-3; 9 bases align to TRBD2. Unmatched junction bases numbered 5, after V lost 0 bases and J lost 4 bases. Per germline, CDR1 SGHDN and CDR2 FVKESK. The CDR3 has 16 residues.

V and J are TRBV3-1 (or the pseudogene TRBV3-2) and TRBJ2-5; 8 bases line up with TRBD2. The CDR3 is 18 amino acids. Germline CDR1 and CDR2: LGHDT and YNNKEL (reference sequence). The V and J ends lost 6 bases and 5 bases, in that order; junction bases with no gene match: 20. DNA for the CDR3: TGTGCCAGCAGTCAAAACCTTGGGCGGGAGGATTTCGGCGAGACCCAGTACTTC. Its protein is CASSQNLGREDFGETQYF.

The V call is TRBV4-2, the J call TRBJ1-3, with 10 bases aligning to TRBD1. This CDR3 is 21 amino acids long. The V gene end was trimmed by 0 bases and the J gene end by 1 base; junction bases not matched to a gene: 15. The V gene's germline CDR1 is LGHNA and CDR2 YNFKEQ. CDR3 sequence (DNA): TGTGCCAGCAGCCAAGAGCTATTCGGGACAGGGGAAAGAATATCTGGAAACACCATATATTTT. Protein sequence: CASSQELFGTGERISGNTIYF.

The table lists this clone with a few counts. CDR3 sequence (DNA): TGTGCCAGCAGAACGAGGGACAGGGGGACCTATGGCTACACCTTC. Protein product: CASRTRDRGTYGYTF. The gene calls are TRBV28 and TRBJ1-2; 11 bases are a match to TRBD1. The CDR3 covers 15 residues. After removal of 6 bases from V and 4 bases from J, the junction contained 7 bases not matched to a gene. Germline V lookup: CDR1 MDHEN, CDR2 SYDVKM.